The 19 T cell receptor beta chains reported below all come from one sample, sequenced in a study of PD-L1 blockade in urothelial cancer. Profiling relied on immunoSEQ multiplex PCR, and the TCRdb table lists in-frame clones only, not all of them. The sample has approximately 100,000 clones, about nine tenths seen once; the top ten hold 0.75% to 0.95%. The sample consisted of PBMCs, taken around atezolizumab (anti-PD-L1) treatment. These receptors all stem from a woman of 80 years or more with urothelial cancer.

The rearrangement links TRBV15 to TRBJ1-4; D is unresolved. The V and J ends lost 1 base and 6 bases respectively, with 9 bases between them. The CDR3 runs 14 residues. The germline CDR1 and CDR2 sequences are LNHNV and YYDKDF (reference sequence). The DNA of the CDR3 is TGTGCCACCAGCAGAGTGACATCATATGAAAAACTGTTTTTT. Amino acid sequence: CATSRVTSYEKLFF. The full variable domain, with the rest looked up from reference TRBV15 and TRBJ1-4, is DAMVIQNPRYQVTQFGKPVTLSCSQTLNHNVMYWYQQKSSQAPKLLFHYYDKDFNNEADTPDNFQSRRPNTSFCFLDIRSPGLGDTAMYLCATSRVTSYEKLFFGSGTQLSVL.

V and J are TRBV28 and TRBJ2-7, with D possibly matching TRBD2 (5 bases). This CDR3 is built from 16 residues. Trimming took 2 bases from V and 0 from J, leaving 14 bases between them. From germline, CDR1 is MDHEN and CDR2 SYDVKM. Here the CDR3 DNA reads TGTGCCAGCAGTTTAAGTAGCGTGGGAGACTCCTACGAGCAGTACTTC. It encodes CASSLSSVGDSYEQYF.

This chain joins TRBV10-2 and TRBJ2-1; D is perhaps TRBD2 (6 bases). The V gene lost 4 bases and the J gene lost 0 bases, with 13 bases spanning the gap. The CDR3 runs 16 residues. Germline CDR1 and CDR2: WSHSY and SAAADI. This chain's CDR3 is CASSGGRDGSYNEQFF. The CDR3 region has the DNA TGCGCCAGCAGTGGAGGGCGGGACGGCTCCTACAATGAGCAGTTCTTC.

This clone was seen a single time. V gene TRBV27 combines with J gene TRBJ2-7, with 9 bases fitting TRBD2. Germline CDR1 MNHEY, CDR2 SMNVEV (reference sequence). This CDR3 has 18 residues. The J segment lost 2 bases and the V segment lost 2 bases, leaving 13 bases of the junction unmatched. The CDR3 coding sequence is TGTGCCAGCAGTTTACGAGCTCGGGCTAGCGGGATCCCCTACGAGCAGTACTTC. The encoded protein is CASSLRARASGIPYEQYF.

This clone was found once. The chain combines TRBV15 with TRBJ1-3; D not resolved. Germline CDR1 LNHNV, CDR2 YYDKDF (reference sequence). Trimming pared 1 base from V and 3 bases from J, leaving 10 bases between. CDR3 length: 15 amino acids. CDR3 sequence reads: CATSRGNRGGNTIYF. The CDR3 nucleotides are TGTGCCACCAGCAGAGGGAACCGCGGTGGAAACACCATATATTTT. The variable domain in full, with the rest retrieved from reference TRBV15 and TRBJ1-3, is DAMVIQNPRYQVTQFGKPVTLSCSQTLNHNVMYWYQQKSSQAPKLLFHYYDKDFNNEADTPDNFQSRRPNTSFCFLDIRSPGLGDTAMYLCATSRGNRGGNTIYFGEGSWLTVV.

V is TRBV7-9 and J is TRBJ2-3; the match to TRBD2 covers 7 bases. Germline CDR1 is SEHNR and CDR2 is FQNEAQ (reference sequence). V trimming: 4 bases; J trimming: 3 bases; junction bases outside the gene matches: 16. The CDR3 consists of 18 residues. CDR3 in amino acids: CASSWRAGGLSVTDTQYF. The CDR3 DNA sequence: TGTGCCAGCAGCTGGCGGGCCGGGGGACTAAGCGTTACAGATACGCAGTATTTT.

The chain is built from TRBV5-1 and TRBJ1-1; no clear D. The CDR3 is 11 residues long. V was pared by 6 bases and J by 6 bases, with 9 bases between. Germline values: CDR1 SGHRS, CDR2 YFSETQ. The CDR3 DNA sequence: TGCGCCAGCAAACTGGAGTCTGAAGCTTTCTTT. Translating gives CASKLESEAFF.

The genes are TRBV28 and TRBJ1-2; possibly TRBD1 for D (6 bases). Germline-derived CDR1 and CDR2 are MDHEN and SYDVKM. The CDR3 is 15 residues long. V lost 5 bases to trimming and J lost 4 bases, with 17 bases between them. Here the CDR3 DNA reads TGTGCCAGCAGTCCGGCCGGGACACTGGCCTATGGCTACACCTTC. It encodes CASSPAGTLAYGYTF.

V and J are TRBV5-1 and TRBJ2-1; 11 bases map to TRBD2. From germline, CDR1 is SGHRS and CDR2 YFSETQ. CDR3 length equals 15 residues. V trimming: 4 bases; J trimming: 4 bases; junction bases outside the gene matches: 4. CDR3 DNA: TGCGCCAGCAGCGTAGCGGGAGGGTCGTACAATGAGCAGTTCTTC. This encodes CASSVAGGSYNEQFF.

The chain joins TRBV4-1 to TRBJ1-5; D gene uncertain. V was shortened by 4 bases and J by 9 bases, with 22 bases between the two germline ends. This CDR3 is 16 amino acids long. The germline gives CDR1 MGHRA, CDR2 YSYEKL. CDR3 in amino acids: CASSRIPSLAQMPQHF. The CDR3 DNA is TGCGCCAGCAGCCGTATTCCCTCGCTCGCCCAGATGCCCCAGCATTTT.

The chain uses TRBV28 and TRBJ2-7; perhaps TRBD2 as D (5 bases). The V end was cut by 2 bases, the J end by 8 bases, with 10 bases between. The CDR3 loop spans 12 amino acids. The germline CDR1 and CDR2 sequences are MDHEN and SYDVKM. CDR3 DNA: TGTGCCAGCAGTTTAGGCGGGTTTCAGCAGTACTTC. Translated: CASSLGGFQQYF.

The rearrangement joins TRBV19 to TRBJ2-3; perhaps TRBD1 as D (6 bases). Deletions cut 2 bases from V and 4 bases from J, with 22 bases between. This CDR3 region has 18 residues. Germline V gene data show CDR1 as LNHDA and CDR2 as SQIVND (reference sequence). The CDR3 spells CASSIPHTGMRTSDTQYF. CDR3 DNA sequence: TGTGCCAGTAGTATACCCCACACAGGGATGAGGACATCAGATACGCAGTATTTT.

The V and J genes are TRBV10-1 and TRBJ2-2, with unresolved D. This CDR3 spans 13 amino acids. Trimming left V 5 bases short and J 5 bases short, with 9 bases between. Germline V gives CDR1 WNHNN, CDR2 SYGVQD (reference sequence). CDR3 nucleotides: TGCGCCAGCAGTTCCGCGTTAACCGGGGAGCTGTTTTTT. Translated, it gives CASSSALTGELFF.

The DNA of the CDR3 is TGTGCCACCAGCTTCGGACTAGCGGGAGGGCCAGTTGAGCAGTTCTTC. Protein: CATSFGLAGGPVEQFF. The chain joins TRBV15 to TRBJ2-1, with 15 bases fitting TRBD2. The germline CDR1 and CDR2 sequences are LNHNV and YYDKDF (reference sequence). The CDR3 length is 16 residues. J lost 9 bases, V lost 5 bases, and 8 bases had no gene match.

The rearrangement uses TRBV2 and TRBJ1-4; TRBD1 might be the D (5 bases). V lost 4 bases and J lost 4, with 7 bases in between. The CDR3 totals 13 residues. Germline CDR1 reads SNHLY; CDR2 reads FYNNEI. The CDR3 nucleotides read TGTGCCAGCAGTGGGCAGGGTAATGAAAAACTGTTTTTT. Translation gives CASSGQGNEKLFF.

The CDR3 is CAIRNDRGSSYNEQFF. In DNA form, the CDR3 reads TGTGCCATCAGAAACGACAGGGGAAGCTCCTACAATGAGCAGTTCTTC. The V call is TRBV10-3, the J call TRBJ2-1, with 8 positions matching TRBD1. This CDR3 region has 16 residues. Germline CDR1 is ENHRY and CDR2 is SYGVKD. V dropped 6 bases and J dropped 0; count of bases not matched to a gene: 7.

The chain has TRBV28 and TRBJ2-1; 10 bases match TRBD1. The V segment lost 6 bases and the J segment 9 bases; nucleotides outside the gene matches: 11. CDR3 length: 15 amino acids. CDR1 and CDR2 from the germline V gene are MDHEN and SYDVKM. Here the CDR3 reads CASRAPGTGVSEQFF. For the CDR3, the DNA is TGTGCCAGCAGAGCGCCCGGGACAGGGGTCAGTGAGCAGTTCTTC.

The V call is TRBV12-2, the J call TRBJ1-2; the D segment call TRBD1 is taken from the table without a DNA check. TRBV12-2 is marked as a pseudogene. This CDR3 is 13 amino acids long. CDR3 sequence reads: CASRYRDTEGYTF. The CDR3 region has the DNA TGTGCAAGTCGCTATAGGGACACCGAGGGCTACACCTTC.

This rearrangement joins TRBV5-1 to TRBJ1-1, with TRBD1 matching 9 bases. The germline V gene has CDR1 SGHRS and CDR2 YFSETQ. This CDR3 is 16 amino acids long. The J segment lost 6 bases and the V segment lost 4 bases, leaving 13 bases of the junction unmatched. The CDR3 nucleotides are TGCGCCAGCAGCCTCCTTACTGGGACAGGGACGGCTGAAGCTTTCTTT. Amino acid sequence: CASSLLTGTGTAEAFF. The entire variable domain, with the rest obtained from reference TRBV5-1 and TRBJ1-1, is as follows: KAGVTQTPRYLIKTRGQQVTLSCSPISGHRSVSWYQQTPGQGLQFLFEYFSETQRNKGNFPGRFSGRQFSNSRSEMNVSTLELGDSALYLCASSLLTGTGTAEAFFGQGTRLTVV.